The rows below give T cell receptor beta chains drawn from one sample of a study of cytomegalovirus exposure and HLA in healthy donors. Some clones are missing from TCRdb's copy, which holds only in-frame ones; the method was immunoSEQ multiplex PCR. The sample holds about 160,000 clones, 84% seen once. Sequencing was performed on PBMCs. These TCRs come from a man under 40 in good health and CMV-seronegative. Both conserved end residues are part of each CDR3. A D gene is named only where the DNA matches it firmly. Clone size is given for some rows only: seen once, a few or many times, or a class if the clone is expanded.

len: 15
j_gene: TRBJ2-7
d_gene: -
abundance: -
v_gene: TRBV6-5
CDR3aa: CASSSSGGSSYEQYF
CDR3nt: TGTGCCAGCAGTTCCTCTGGCGGAAGCTCCTACGAGCAGTACTTC

len: 15
j_gene: TRBJ2-1
d_gene: TRBD2
abundance: -
v_gene: TRBV5-4
CDR3aa: CASSGGGVRANEQFF
CDR3nt: TGTGCCAGCAGCGGCGGGGGGGTAAGGGCCAATGAGCAGTTCTTC

len: 16
j_gene: TRBJ2-7
d_gene: TRBD1
abundance: once
v_gene: TRBV27
CDR3aa: CASNPTGTGSLGEQYF
CDR3nt: TGTGCCAGCAACCCGACCGGGACAGGGAGCCTTGGAGAGCAGTACTTC

len: 16
j_gene: TRBJ1-6
d_gene: TRBD1
abundance: -
v_gene: TRBV18
CDR3aa: CASSPPSQGVDSPLHF
CDR3nt: TGTGCCAGCTCACCACCGTCTCAGGGGGTTGATTCACCCCTCCACTTT

len: 14
j_gene: TRBJ2-1
d_gene: -
abundance: once
v_gene: TRBV4-2
CDR3aa: CASSQDGRGSEQFF
CDR3nt: TGTGCCAGCAGCCAAGATGGGAGGGGGAGTGAGCAGTTCTTC

len: 13
j_gene: TRBJ2-1
d_gene: TRBD2
abundance: once
v_gene: TRBV2
CDR3aa: CASYRTSGASQFF
CDR3nt: TGTGCCAGCTACCGGACTAGCGGCGCGTCCCAGTTCTTC

len: 13
j_gene: TRBJ1-1
d_gene: -
abundance: -
v_gene: TRBV6-6
CDR3aa: CASSDTLNTEAFF
CDR3nt: TGTGCCAGCAGCGACACCTTGAACACTGAAGCTTTCTTT

len: 12
j_gene: TRBJ1-1
d_gene: -
abundance: -
v_gene: TRBV6-1
CDR3aa: CASKGVNTEAFF
CDR3nt: TGTGCCAGCAAGGGGGTCAACACTGAAGCTTTCTTT

len: 16
j_gene: TRBJ1-2
d_gene: -
abundance: -
v_gene: TRBV4-3
CDR3aa: CASSREASLASGGYTF
CDR3nt: TGCGCCAGCAGCCGAGAGGCTTCCTTGGCCTCGGGGGGCTACACCTTC

len: 15
j_gene: TRBJ1-5
d_gene: -
abundance: few
v_gene: TRBV5-1
CDR3aa: CASSEGGGWNQPQHF
CDR3nt: TGCGCCAGCAGCGAGGGAGGGGGATGGAATCAGCCCCAGCATTTT

len: 14
j_gene: TRBJ2-7
d_gene: TRBD2
abundance: -
v_gene: TRBV18
CDR3aa: CASSPPGREGEQYF
CDR3nt: TGTGCCAGCTCACCACCGGGCAGGGAGGGCGAGCAGTACTTC

len: 16
j_gene: TRBJ2-1
d_gene: TRBD2
abundance: -
v_gene: TRBV9
CDR3aa: CASSVRGLAGANEQFF
CDR3nt: TGTGCCAGCAGCGTGAGGGGACTAGCGGGTGCCAATGAGCAGTTCTTC

len: 13
j_gene: TRBJ2-7
d_gene: -
abundance: -
v_gene: TRBV7-9
CDR3aa: CASSLSGSYEQYF
CDR3nt: TGTGCCAGCAGCTTATCAGGCTCCTACGAGCAGTACTTC

len: 18
j_gene: TRBJ2-6
d_gene: TRBD2
abundance: once
v_gene: TRBV30
CDR3aa: CAWSVLGLAGSGANVLTF
CDR3nt: TGTGCCTGGAGTGTACTGGGACTAGCGGGGTCAGGGGCCAACGTCCTGACTTTC

len: 17
j_gene: TRBJ2-1
d_gene: TRBD2
abundance: few
v_gene: TRBV27
CDR3aa: CASSALGLAGHNNEQFF
CDR3nt: TGTGCCAGCAGTGCCTTGGGACTAGCGGGACATAACAATGAGCAGTTCTTC

len: 16
j_gene: TRBJ2-2
d_gene: TRBD2
abundance: -
v_gene: TRBV9
CDR3aa: CASSAGLAGITGELFF
CDR3nt: TGTGCCAGCAGCGCAGGACTAGCGGGGATCACCGGGGAGCTGTTTTTT

len: 13
j_gene: TRBJ1-1
d_gene: -
abundance: -
v_gene: TRBV5-5
CDR3aa: CASSLRTSQAALF
CDR3nt: TGTGCCAGCAGCTTGAGGACATCCCAAGCAGCTCTCTTT

len: 15
j_gene: TRBJ1-4
d_gene: TRBD1
abundance: -
v_gene: TRBV7-2
CDR3aa: CASSLGGTGEEKLFF
CDR3nt: TGTGCCAGCAGCTTAGGCGGGACAGGGGAAGAGAAACTGTTTTTT

len: 13
j_gene: TRBJ1-2
d_gene: TRBD1
abundance: -
v_gene: TRBV18
CDR3aa: CASSPRQGGGYTF
CDR3nt: TGTGCCAGCTCACCAAGACAGGGAGGCGGCTACACCTTC

len: 16
j_gene: TRBJ2-5
d_gene: TRBD1
abundance: -
v_gene: TRBV28
CDR3aa: CASSFGTGGYQETQYF
CDR3nt: TGTGCCAGCAGTTTTGGGACAGGGGGGTACCAAGAGACCCAGTACTTC

len: 13
j_gene: TRBJ1-3
d_gene: -
abundance: few
v_gene: TRBV10-3
CDR3aa: CAMHAEAGNTIYF
CDR3nt: TGTGCCATGCACGCCGAGGCTGGAAACACCATATATTTT

len: 15
j_gene: TRBJ1-5
d_gene: -
abundance: -
v_gene: TRBV2
CDR3aa: CASTLAGGPGQPQHF
CDR3nt: TGTGCCAGCACCCTGGCGGGGGGGCCAGGTCAGCCCCAGCATTTT

len: 15
j_gene: TRBJ2-7
d_gene: TRBD2
abundance: -
v_gene: TRBV10-1
CDR3aa: CASSVPGLGTYEQYF
CDR3nt: TGCGCCAGCAGTGTACCGGGACTAGGGACCTACGAGCAGTACTTC

len: 16
j_gene: TRBJ2-3
d_gene: -
abundance: once
v_gene: TRBV4-1
CDR3aa: CASSLLGAGPTDTQYF
CDR3nt: TGCGCCAGCAGCCTATTAGGGGCGGGGCCCACAGATACGCAGTATTTT

len: 13
j_gene: TRBJ2-1
d_gene: -
abundance: -
v_gene: TRBV29-1
CDR3aa: CSALEVTYNEQFF
CDR3nt: TGCAGCGCACTAGAGGTTACCTACAATGAGCAGTTCTTC

len: 15
j_gene: TRBJ2-1
d_gene: TRBD1
abundance: -
v_gene: TRBV28
CDR3aa: CASTSPSGGSDEQFF
CDR3nt: TGTGCCAGCACCTCCCCATCAGGGGGCTCTGATGAGCAGTTCTTC

len: 17
j_gene: TRBJ2-2
d_gene: TRBD2
abundance: -
v_gene: TRBV5-1
CDR3aa: CASSLVAGGSNTGELFF
CDR3nt: TGCGCCAGCAGCTTGGTAGCGGGGGGATCGAACACCGGGGAGCTGTTTTTT

len: 14
j_gene: TRBJ1-5
d_gene: -
abundance: -
v_gene: TRBV30
CDR3aa: CAWSGGRGGQPQHF
CDR3nt: TGTGCCTGGAGTGGCGGCAGGGGTGGTCAGCCCCAGCATTTT

len: 12
j_gene: TRBJ2-7
d_gene: -
abundance: once
v_gene: TRBV28
CDR3aa: CAWQGRGYEQYF
CDR3nt: TGTGCCTGGCAGGGGAGGGGTTACGAGCAGTACTTC

len: 18
j_gene: TRBJ1-2
d_gene: TRBD1
abundance: -
v_gene: TRBV2
CDR3aa: CASSGAPGQEYKSYGYTF
CDR3nt: TGTGCCAGCAGTGGAGCACCGGGACAGGAGTATAAATCCTATGGCTACACCTTC

len: 14
j_gene: TRBJ1-5
d_gene: TRBD1
abundance: once
v_gene: TRBV19
CDR3aa: CASSMDRGHQPQHF
CDR3nt: TGTGCCAGTAGTATGGACAGGGGGCATCAGCCCCAGCATTTT

len: 19
j_gene: TRBJ2-3
d_gene: -
abundance: -
v_gene: TRBV5-1
CDR3aa: CASSLDEGWTVYFGDTQYF
CDR3nt: TGCGCCAGCAGCTTGGATGAGGGCTGGACAGTCTATTTTGGAGATACGCAGTATTTT

len: 15
j_gene: TRBJ1-3
d_gene: TRBD1
abundance: once
v_gene: TRBV5-4
CDR3aa: CASSHRQGSGNTIYF
CDR3nt: TGTGCCAGCAGCCACCGACAGGGATCCGGAAACACCATATATTTT

len: 15
j_gene: TRBJ1-2
d_gene: TRBD1
abundance: -
v_gene: TRBV6-1
CDR3aa: CASSRQGDPNYGYTF
CDR3nt: TGTGCCAGCAGTCGACAGGGTGACCCCAACTATGGCTACACCTTC

len: 11
j_gene: TRBJ2-3
d_gene: -
abundance: -
v_gene: TRBV7-9
CDR3aa: CASSLTDTQYF
CDR3nt: TGTGCCAGCAGCCTTACAGATACGCAGTATTTT

len: 17
j_gene: TRBJ2-7
d_gene: TRBD2
abundance: -
v_gene: TRBV27
CDR3aa: CASSLPPGTSGVYEQYF
CDR3nt: TGTGCCAGCAGTTTACCCCCCGGGACTAGCGGGGTCTACGAGCAGTACTTC

len: 15
j_gene: TRBJ1-5
d_gene: TRBD1
abundance: -
v_gene: TRBV7-8
CDR3aa: CASSSTGVFNQPQHF
CDR3nt: TGTGCCAGCAGCTCGACAGGGGTATTCAATCAGCCCCAGCATTTT